These T cell receptor beta chains were read from a single sample in a study of human T cells and chemical hapten exposure. MiXCR, applied by TCRdb to the RACE reads, yields one record per CDR3 protein. The sample has about 340,000 distinct CDR3 sequences; under 8% are singletons. The source material was whole blood, sampled in connection with sensitization to the hapten diphenylcyclopropenone (DPC). These TCRs come from a woman younger than 30 with alopecia areata. Some clones in this sample may be carry-over from other donors' samples. The CDR3 runs from the conserved cysteine through the conserved F or W. D genes are given only for firm matches. Size is stated for part of the rows, as once, few or many counts, or as a class when the clone is expanded.

j_call v_call d_call clone_size cdr3_aa cdr3_nt
TRBJ1-1 TRBV4-3 NA many CASSQEAGSNTEAFF TGCGCCAGCAGCCAAGAAGCAGGGTCGAACACTGAAGCTTTCTTT
TRBJ2-3 TRBV12-3/TRBV12-4 TRBD1 many CASSKGAEGTDTQYF TGTGCCAGCAGTAAGGGGGCGGAGGGCACAGATACGCAGTATTTT
TRBJ2-1 TRBV7-2 TRBD2 NA CASSPPGTRAGNEQFF TGTGCCAGCAGCCCCCCCGGGACTAGGGCGGGAAATGAGCAGTTCTTC
TRBJ1-1 TRBV4-3 TRBD1 NA CASSQDPQGGTEAFF TGCGCCAGCAGCCAAGATCCCCAGGGGGGCACTGAAGCTTTCTTT
TRBJ1-1 TRBV7-6 NA many CASSPTQGNTEAFF TGTGCCAGCAGCCCTACCCAGGGAAACACTGAAGCTTTCTTT
TRBJ2-1 TRBV5-1 NA few CASSRDRYRDGGDEQFF TGCGCCAGCAGCCGCGATCGATACCGGGACGGCGGCGATGAGCAGTTCTTC
TRBJ2-3 TRBV5-6 NA many CASSLRQLPSTDTQYF TGTGCCAGCAGCTTGAGACAGCTGCCTAGCACAGATACGCAGTATTTT
TRBJ1-2 TRBV29-1 TRBD1 many CSVSDTPGQGGYGYTF TGCAGCGTCTCCGATACCCCGGGACAGGGCGGGTATGGCTACACCTTC
TRBJ2-1 TRBV4-3 NA few CASSQDLKPYNEQFF TGCGCCAGCAGCCAAGACCTTAAACCCTACAATGAGCAGTTCTTC
TRBJ2-2 TRBV7-2 TRBD2 few CASSLTSPGELFF TGTGCCAGCAGCTTGACTAGCCCCGGGGAGCTGTTTTTT
TRBJ2-2 TRBV20-1 NA NA CSARGWGTGELFF TGCAGTGCTAGAGGGTGGGGCACCGGGGAGCTGTTTTTT
TRBJ1-6 TRBV5-1 NA NA CASSLVERSPLHF TGCGCCAGCAGCTTGGTTGAGCGTTCACCCCTCCACTTT
TRBJ2-1 TRBV28 NA NA CASSLAALDSDEQFF TGTGCCAGCAGTTTAGCAGCACTGGATAGCGATGAGCAGTTCTTC
TRBJ2-3 TRBV3-1 NA many CASSHRDTQYF TGTGCCAGCAGCCATCGGGATACGCAGTATTTT
TRBJ2-7 TRBV20-1 NA few CSARVGLTYEQYF TGCAGTGCTAGAGTTGGCCTCACCTACGAGCAGTACTTC
TRBJ1-1 TRBV6-1 NA NA CASRLTWNTEAFF TGTGCCAGCAGATTAACATGGAACACTGAAGCTTTCTTT
TRBJ1-1 TRBV7-8 TRBD1 NA CASSPWTGGATEAFF TGTGCCAGCAGCCCTTGGACAGGGGGAGCCACTGAAGCTTTCTTT
TRBJ2-3 TRBV10-3 NA NA CATQTSPTDTQYF TGTGCCACCCAAACGTCGCCAACAGATACGCAGTATTTT
TRBJ2-3 TRBV11-2 NA NA CASSSISGYRTQYF TGTGCCAGCAGTTCAATCTCGGGCTATCGGACGCAGTATTTT
TRBJ2-7 TRBV10-3 NA few CAISEPRIGEQKPTYEQYF TGTGCCATCAGTGAGCCGAGAATAGGGGAGCAGAAACCCACCTACGAGCAGTACTTC
TRBJ2-3 TRBV7-8 NA few CASSNRVGPNQGYF TGTGCCAGCAGCAATAGAGTAGGACCTAATCAAGGGTATTTT
TRBJ1-1 TRBV6-6 NA many CASSYSSGMSTEAFF TGTGCCAGCAGTTACTCGTCGGGGATGAGCACTGAAGCTTTCTTT
TRBJ2-3 TRBV6-2/TRBV6-3 NA many CASSLLSDTQYF TGTGCCAGCTCACTTCTTTCAGATACGCAGTATTTT
TRBJ1-4 TRBV6-1 NA few CASRTSGALGEKLFF TGTGCCAGCAGGACCTCAGGGGCGCTGGGTGAAAAACTGTTTTTT
TRBJ2-7 TRBV5-3 NA NA CARSLVQETTYEQYF TGTGCCAGAAGCTTAGTCCAAGAGACGACCTACGAGCAGTACTTC
TRBJ1-2 TRBV4-2 NA few CASSPTTVNYGYTF TGTGCCAGCAGCCCCACCACGGTTAACTATGGCTACACCTTC
TRBJ2-4 TRBV7-2 NA NA CASSPRLKNIQYF TGTGCCAGCAGCCCCCGACTTAAAAACATTCAGTACTTC
TRBJ2-1 TRBV12-3/TRBV12-4 NA few CASQNSGFSNEQFF TGTGCCAGCCAAAACTCGGGGTTTTCCAATGAGCAGTTCTTC
TRBJ1-1 TRBV7-6 TRBD1 NA CASSPWDRRAFF TGTGCCAGCAGCCCTTGGGACAGGCGAGCTTTCTTT
TRBJ1-5 TRBV10-3 TRBD1 few CATRQGLGSNQPQHF TGTGCCACCCGACAGGGGTTGGGGTCGAATCAGCCCCAGCATTTT
TRBJ2-7 TRBV3-1 TRBD1 many CASSPTGTYEQYF TGTGCCAGCAGTCCGACAGGGACCTACGAGCAGTACTTC
TRBJ2-1 TRBV28 NA many CASSLDLAGRQFF TGTGCCAGCAGTTTAGATTTGGCGGGGAGGCAGTTCTTC
TRBJ1-2 TRBV7-2 NA few CASSPKTGGVYGYTF TGTGCCAGCAGCCCTAAGACAGGCGGGGTCTATGGCTACACCTTC
TRBJ2-7 TRBV18 NA NA CASSPPSGTYEQYF TGTGCCAGCTCACCACCATCGGGGACCTACGAGCAGTACTTC
TRBJ2-7 TRBV27 NA few CASSLGMEYEQYF TGTGCCAGCAGTTTGGGCATGGAATACGAGCAGTACTTC
TRBJ2-6 TRBV6-2/TRBV6-3 TRBD2 many CASSRAGALFSGANVLTF TGTGCCAGCAGTCGAGCGGGGGCCCTATTCTCTGGGGCCAACGTCCTGACTTTC
TRBJ2-2 TRBV5-6 NA NA CASSLAGVNTGELFF TGTGCCAGCAGCTTGGCAGGGGTGAACACCGGGGAGCTGTTTTTT
TRBJ2-1 TRBV20-1 TRBD2 many CSARDFSGDYNEQFF TGCAGTGCTAGAGATTTTAGCGGGGATTACAATGAGCAGTTCTTC
TRBJ2-7 TRBV2 NA few CASSVATQYF TGTGCCAGCAGTGTTGCAACCCAGTACTTC
TRBJ2-7 TRBV6-1 NA many CASSVGDSEEQYF TGTGCCAGCAGTGTCGGGGACTCCGAGGAGCAGTACTTC
TRBJ2-1 TRBV4-3 TRBD2 few CASSQDRRGGAYNEQFF TGCGCCAGCAGCCAAGATAGGCGCGGGGGGGCCTACAATGAGCAGTTCTTC
TRBJ2-3 TRBV4-1 NA few CASSQGVRGQGDTQYF TGCGCCAGCAGCCAAGGGGTACGGGGGCAGGGGGATACGCAGTATTTT
TRBJ2-3 TRBV6-5 TRBD2 many CASSYSGTIAHTQYF TGTGCCAGCAGTTACTCTGGGACTATAGCTCATACGCAGTATTTT
TRBJ2-3 TRBV7-2 NA many CASSFRIGGTDTQYF TGTGCCAGCAGCTTTCGCATAGGGGGGACAGATACGCAGTATTTT
TRBJ2-3 TRBV29-1 TRBD2 NA CSVETSGGISDTQYF TGCAGCGTTGAGACTAGCGGGGGAATCTCAGATACGCAGTATTTT
TRBJ2-5 TRBV3-1 TRBD2 NA CASSQEGGGGETQYF TGTGCCAGCAGCCAAGAAGGCGGGGGAGGAGAGACCCAGTACTTC